The 22 T cell receptor beta chains reported below all come from one sample, sequenced in a study of cytotoxic CD8 clonotypes in ibrutinib-treated CLL. TCRdb keeps only in-frame clones here, not all; method: immunoSEQ multiplex PCR. The sample has 300,000 to 400,000 clones; under 70% are singletons. The sequencing here drew on PBMCs, taken after 36 months of ibrutinib treatment. These TCRs come from a human donor with chronic lymphocytic leukemia.

The rearrangement links TRBV18 to TRBJ1-2; D not certain. CDR3 length: 15 amino acids. The germline V gene encodes CDR1 KGHSH and CDR2 LQKENI. V was trimmed by 5 bases and J by 4 bases, leaving 17 bases between them. DNA for the CDR3: TGTGCCAGCTCATTCGTCGAGGGAGAGGGCTATGGCTACACCTTC. Its translation is CASSFVEGEGYGYTF.

Only a few counts were recorded for this clone. The CDR3 DNA is TGTGCCAGCCGAATCCCTGGGGCTGCTGGTGGCTACACCTTC. It encodes CASRIPGAAGGYTF. The rearrangement joins TRBV11-3 to TRBJ1-2; a possible D gene is TRBD1 (5 bases). V was pared by 8 bases and J by 7 bases, with 20 bases between. The CDR3 spans 14 residues. Germline CDR1 reads SGHNT; CDR2 reads YENEEA.

Comments on this clone: Its ends do not fully match the called genes, so a read error is possible. The rearrangement links TRBV25-1 to TRBJ2-2, with D perhaps TRBD2 (6 bases). This CDR3 comprises 14 residues. Germline V gene sequence: CDR1 MGHDK, CDR2 SYGVNS. CDR3 bases: TGTGCCAGCAGTGAAGGCGGGACCACCCGGGAGCTGTTTTTT. Translation: CASSEGGTTRELFF.

The CDR3 loop reads CASSRTGPEAFF. In DNA, the CDR3 is TGTGCCAGCTCCCGGACAGGGCCTGAAGCTTTCTTT. V gene TRBV18 combines with J gene TRBJ1-1; 8 bases fit TRBD1. Germline V lookup: CDR1 KGHSH, CDR2 LQKENI. V lost 6 bases and J lost 6; bases outside the gene matches: 3. This CDR3 region has 12 residues.

The V and J genes are TRBV13 and TRBJ2-7, with 9 bases matching TRBD2. Unmatched junction bases numbered 15, after V lost 3 bases and J lost 9 bases. This CDR3 comprises 16 residues. The germline gives CDR1 PRHDT, CDR2 FYEKMQ (reference sequence). As DNA, the CDR3 is TGTGCCAGCAGCTTGACGGCGGGTAGCGGGGGCGGCGGGCAGTACTTC. Amino acid sequence: CASSLTAGSGGGGQYF. The full variable domain, rest sourced from reference TRBV13 and TRBJ2-7, is AAGVIQSPRHLIKEKRETATLKCYPIPRHDTVYWYQQGPGQDPQFLISFYEKMQSDKGSIPDRFSAQQFSDYHSELNMSSLELGDSALYFCASSLTAGSGGGGQYFGPGTRLTVT.

The CDR3 DNA is TGTGCCAGCAGTATCAGACAGGGCACTGAAGCTTTCTTT. This translates into CASSIRQGTEAFF. This chain uses TRBV6-6 with TRBJ1-1; 7 bases fit TRBD1. The CDR3 spans 13 residues. Per the germline V gene, CDR1 is MNHNY and CDR2 is SVGAGI (reference sequence). V shed 5 bases, J shed 4 bases, and the junction held 4 bases outside the gene matches.

J is TRBJ1-2 and V is TRBV10-3; 8 bases agree with TRBD1. Losses at the gene ends were 5 bases for V and 2 bases for J; bases not matched to a gene: 13. This CDR3 contains 17 residues. The germline CDR1 and CDR2 sequences are ENHRY and SYGVKD. The CDR3 sequence is CAISWGQAKVNNYGYTF. The DNA for the CDR3 is TGTGCCATCAGTTGGGGACAGGCGAAAGTGAACAACTATGGCTACACCTTC.

The chain links TRBV12-5 to TRBJ2-2, with D hard to call. Germline CDR1 and CDR2: LGHNT and FRNRAP. The CDR3 length is 18 residues. Trimming pared 1 base from V and 5 bases from J, leaving 20 bases between. CDR3 loop: CASGLGSKAPPATGELFF. In nucleotides, the CDR3 is TGTGCTAGTGGTTTGGGATCCAAAGCCCCTCCCGCGACCGGGGAGCTGTTTTTT.

This clone was recorded once. The chain combines TRBV9 with TRBJ1-3; 8 bases agree with TRBD1. After removal of 3 bases from V and 5 bases from J, the junction contained 4 bases not matched to a gene. This CDR3 region has 14 residues. CDR1 is SGDLS, CDR2 YYNGEE, per germline. Written as DNA, the CDR3 is TGTGCCAGCAGCGCGCGGGACAGGCGAAACACCATATATTTT. Protein sequence: CASSARDRRNTIYF. The whole variable domain, filled in from reference TRBV9 and TRBJ1-3, reads DSGVTQTPKHLITATGQRVTLRCSPRSGDLSVYWYQQSLDQGLQFLIQYYNGEERAKGNILERFSAQQFPDLHSELNLSSLELGDSALYFCASSARDRRNTIYFGEGSWLTVV.

The rearrangement uses TRBV5-1 and TRBJ1-2, with D perhaps TRBD1 (5 bases). From germline, CDR1 is SGHRS and CDR2 YFSETQ. This CDR3 is built from 14 residues. The V and J ends lost 0 bases and 5 bases respectively, with 11 bases between them. The CDR3 region has the DNA TGCGCCAGCAGCTTGGCCAGGGTAGGGTATGGCTACACCTTC. Protein: CASSLARVGYGYTF. Full variable domain (remainder filled in from reference TRBV5-1 and TRBJ1-2): KAGVTQTPRYLIKTRGQQVTLSCSPISGHRSVSWYQQTPGQGLQFLFEYFSETQRNKGNFPGRFSGRQFSNSRSEMNVSTLELGDSALYLCASSLARVGYGYTFGSGTRLTVV.

The chain couples TRBV29-1 to TRBJ2-7, with 10 bases lining up with TRBD1. The germline V gene encodes CDR1 SQVTM and CDR2 ANQGSEA. The CDR3 spans 15 residues. The J segment lost 2 bases and the V segment lost 6 bases, leaving 10 bases of the junction unmatched. The CDR3, as DNA: TGCAGCGTCCTAGGATCCGGGACAGGGGCCTACGAGCAGTACTTC. Protein sequence: CSVLGSGTGAYEQYF.

The DNA of the CDR3 is TGTGCCAGCAGCGGGCCCCAGCGCTCGGGGTATGGCTACACCTTC. Its protein is CASSGPQRSGYGYTF. The genes are TRBV11-2 and TRBJ1-2; the D is unclear. CDR1 SGHAT and CDR2 FQNNGV come from the germline V gene. This CDR3 spans 15 amino acids. Trimming cost V 5 bases and J 5 bases, with 18 bases left between them.

V and J are TRBV11-3 and TRBJ2-1, with TRBD2 identical over 9 bases. The V segment lost 5 bases and the J segment 5 bases; nucleotides outside the gene matches: 10. Germline V gene sequence: CDR1 SGHNT, CDR2 YENEEA. This CDR3 is 16 amino acids long. CDR3 bases: TGTGCCAGCAGCAAAGGGGGCGGGAGGGCCCACAATGAGCAGTTCTTC. Translated: CASSKGGGRAHNEQFF.

The J gene is TRBJ2-2, the V gene TRBV30; D might be TRBD2 (6 bases). Trimming shortened V by 5 bases and J by 4 bases, and 14 bases separated the two germline ends. The CDR3 is 14 residues long. Germline CDR1 and CDR2: GTSNPN and SVGIG (reference sequence). CDR3 sequence (DNA): TGTGCCTGGTTACTGGGGGGTGGCACCGGGGAGCTGTTTTTT. Translating gives CAWLLGGGTGELFF. Based on the CDR3 plus reference TRBV30 and TRBJ2-2, the full variable domain is SQTIHQWPATLVQPVGSPLSLECTVEGTSNPNLYWYRQAAGRGLQLLFYSVGIGQISSEVPQNLSASRPQDRQFILSSKKLLLSDSGFYLCAWLLGGGTGELFFGEGSRLTVL.

In its sample, this clone was seen once. The chain carries TRBV6-5 and TRBJ1-2; possibly TRBD1 for D (5 bases). V was clipped by 0 bases and J by 3 bases, with 8 bases between them. Germline CDR1 reads MNHEY; CDR2 reads SVGAGI. The CDR3 loop spans 14 amino acids. CDR3 protein: CASSYSWGDYGYTF. CDR3 DNA sequence: TGTGCCAGCAGTTACTCGTGGGGCGACTATGGCTACACCTTC.

The rearrangement uses TRBV6-1 and TRBJ1-2; 7 positions match TRBD1. The germline CDR1 and CDR2 sequences are MNHNS and SASEGT. V lost 5 bases, J lost 3 bases, and 3 bases stayed unmatched. The CDR3 length is 13 residues. The CDR3 DNA is TGTGCCAGCAGTCTCGACAGGGACTATGGCTACACCTTC. It specifies CASSLDRDYGYTF.

This chain connects TRBV29-1 to TRBJ2-7, with unresolved D. Trimming cost V 4 bases and J 4 bases, with 8 bases left between them. The germline CDR1 and CDR2 sequences are SQVTM and ANQGSEA. The CDR3 contains 11 residues. The CDR3 DNA sequence: TGCAGCGTTGGAGATTTTTACGAGCAGTACTTC. Protein product: CSVGDFYEQYF.

V usage is TRBV13 and J usage is TRBJ1-2; D gene uncertain. The CDR3 has 17 amino acids. Germline CDR1 reads PRHDT; CDR2 reads FYEKMQ (reference sequence). Trimming cost V 4 bases and J 3 bases, with 21 bases left between them. CDR3 in DNA: TGTGCCAGCAGCTCATCAATGACAAGGGTGTTGGACTATGGCTACACCTTC. Translated: CASSSSMTRVLDYGYTF.

The CDR3 region has the DNA TGCGCCAGCAGAGTCAGGGGAAGGGACACTGAAGCTTTCTTT. Amino acid sequence: CASRVRGRDTEAFF. This chain joins TRBV4-1 and TRBJ1-1; a possible D gene is TRBD1 (6 bases). The CDR3 spans 14 residues. Germline CDR1 is MGHRA and CDR2 is YSYEKL. Trimming took 6 bases from V and 3 from J, leaving 14 bases between them.

This clone has a count of ten or more. The rearrangement uses TRBV7-3 and TRBJ2-1, with 8 bases lining up with TRBD2. Germline CDR1 is SGHTA and CDR2 is FQGTGA. V was clipped by 5 bases and J by 5 bases; unmatched bases: 5. This CDR3 spans 14 amino acids. The CDR3 DNA reads TGTGCCAGCAGCACACTAGCGGAGGACAATGAGCAGTTCTTC. Amino acids: CASSTLAEDNEQFF. The variable domain in full, with the rest retrieved from reference TRBV7-3 and TRBJ2-1, is GAGVSQTPSNKVTEKGKYVELRCDPISGHTALYWYRQSLGQGPEFLIYFQGTGAADDSGLPNDRFFAVRPEGSVSTLKIQRTERGDSAVYLCASSTLAEDNEQFFGPGTRLTVL.

The chain is built from TRBV29-1 and TRBJ1-2, with 7 bases lining up with TRBD1. The trim removed 5 bases at V and 4 bases at J, leaving 4 bases unmatched. This CDR3 comprises 12 residues. Looked up from germline, CDR1 is SQVTM and CDR2 is ANQGSEA. As DNA, the CDR3 is TGCAGCGTTAGAGACAGGGTCTATGGCTACACCTTC. It specifies CSVRDRVYGYTF.

The CDR3 region has the DNA TGTGCCAGTAGTATAGATGCGGACGGCAACTATGGCTACACCTTC. Translating it yields CASSIDADGNYGYTF. The rearrangement joins TRBV19 to TRBJ1-2; D is unclear. CDR1 LNHDA and CDR2 SQIVND come from the germline V gene (reference sequence). CDR3 size: 15 residues. V was cut by 0 bases and J by 2 bases, with 10 bases left in between.